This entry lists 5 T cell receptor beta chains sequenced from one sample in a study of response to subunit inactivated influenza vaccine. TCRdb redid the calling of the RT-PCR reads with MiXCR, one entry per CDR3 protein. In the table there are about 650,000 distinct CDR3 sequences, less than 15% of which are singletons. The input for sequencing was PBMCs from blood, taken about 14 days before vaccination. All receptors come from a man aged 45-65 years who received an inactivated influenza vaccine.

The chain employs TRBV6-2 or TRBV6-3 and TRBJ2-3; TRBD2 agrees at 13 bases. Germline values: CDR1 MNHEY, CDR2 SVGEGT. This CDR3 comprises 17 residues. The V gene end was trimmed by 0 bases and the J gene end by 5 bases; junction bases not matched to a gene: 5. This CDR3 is CASSYSRTSGSEDTQYF. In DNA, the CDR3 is TGTGCCAGCAGTTACTCGAGGACTAGCGGGAGTGAAGATACGCAGTATTTT.

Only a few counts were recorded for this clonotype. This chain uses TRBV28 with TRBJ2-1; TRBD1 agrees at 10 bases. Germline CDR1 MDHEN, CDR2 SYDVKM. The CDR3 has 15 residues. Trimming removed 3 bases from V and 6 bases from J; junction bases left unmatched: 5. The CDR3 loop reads CASSFRTGGSNEQFF. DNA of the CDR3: TGTGCCAGCAGTTTTAGGACAGGGGGATCCAATGAGCAGTTCTTC.

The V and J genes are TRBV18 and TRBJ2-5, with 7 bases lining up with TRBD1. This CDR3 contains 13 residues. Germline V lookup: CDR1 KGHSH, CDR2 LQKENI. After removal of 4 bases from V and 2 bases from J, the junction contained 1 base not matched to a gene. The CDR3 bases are TGTGCCAGCTCACAGGGACAGCAAGAGACCCAGTACTTC. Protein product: CASSQGQQETQYF.

The CDR3 region has the DNA TGTGCCACCAGCAGCGAAGAGACCCAGTACTTC. Translation: CATSSEETQYF. The chain employs TRBV15 and TRBJ2-5, with D unresolved. Trimming cost V 3 bases and J 3 bases, with 2 bases left between them. This CDR3 is built from 11 residues. CDR1 and CDR2 (germline): LNHNV, YYDKDF (reference sequence).

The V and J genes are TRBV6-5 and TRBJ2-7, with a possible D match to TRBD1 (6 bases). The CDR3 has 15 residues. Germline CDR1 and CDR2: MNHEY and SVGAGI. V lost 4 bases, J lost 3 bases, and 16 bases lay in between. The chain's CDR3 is CASSSTTGRVYEQYF. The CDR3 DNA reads TGTGCCAGCAGTTCGACGACAGGAAGAGTCTACGAGCAGTACTTC.